This entry is about one T cell receptor beta chain. The sample comes from a study of blood T cell repertoires in COVID-19. Study as a whole: Acute and convalescent COVID-19 samples came from the United States, Italy and Spain.

There are 11 residues in the CDR3. The V and J ends lost 4 bases and 4 bases respectively, with 3 bases between them. Per germline, CDR1 KGHSH and CDR2 LQKENI. Methods used by the authors: The assay estimated nucleated cells by amplifying reference gene primers. Sequencing was performed with immunoSEQ multiplex PCR; in TCRdb, only in-frame clones are kept and a portion is missing. V, J and clone size were drawn from that table, and D and trimming were deduced from the DNA. The sample has approximately 200,000 clones, 80% to 90% seen once. The V and J genes are TRBV18 and TRBJ2-3; D is uncertain. The material sequenced was peripheral blood. The receptor comes from a man aged 55 to 69 with acute or convalescent COVID-19. The CDR3 coding sequence is TGTGCCAGCTCACTCGCAGATACGCAGTATTTT. Its protein is CASSLADTQYF.